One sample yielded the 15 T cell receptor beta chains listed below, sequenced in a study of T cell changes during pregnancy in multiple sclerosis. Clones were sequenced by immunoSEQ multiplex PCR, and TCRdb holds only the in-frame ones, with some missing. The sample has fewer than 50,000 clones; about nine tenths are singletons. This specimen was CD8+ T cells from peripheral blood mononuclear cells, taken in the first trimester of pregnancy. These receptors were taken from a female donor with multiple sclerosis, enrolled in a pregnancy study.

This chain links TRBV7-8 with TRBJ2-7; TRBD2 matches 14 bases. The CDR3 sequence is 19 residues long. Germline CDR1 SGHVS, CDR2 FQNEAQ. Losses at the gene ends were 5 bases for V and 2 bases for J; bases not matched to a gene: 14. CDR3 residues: CASSPSTGTSGGRTYEQYF. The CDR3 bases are TGTGCCAGCAGCCCATCGACCGGGACTAGCGGGGGTCGTACCTACGAGCAGTACTTC.

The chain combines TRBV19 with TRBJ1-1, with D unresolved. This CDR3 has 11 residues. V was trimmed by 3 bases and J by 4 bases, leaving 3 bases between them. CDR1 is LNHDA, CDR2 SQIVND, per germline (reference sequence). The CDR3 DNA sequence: TGTGCCAGTAGTATGGCCACTGAAGCTTTCTTT. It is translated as CASSMATEAFF.

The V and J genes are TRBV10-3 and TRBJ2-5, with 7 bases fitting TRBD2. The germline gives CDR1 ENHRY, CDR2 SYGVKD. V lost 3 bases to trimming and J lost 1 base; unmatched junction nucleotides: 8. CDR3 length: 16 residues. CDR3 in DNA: TGTGCCATCAGTGACCTCTATCGCGGGGGCCAAGAGACCCAGTACTTC. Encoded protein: CAISDLYRGGQETQYF.

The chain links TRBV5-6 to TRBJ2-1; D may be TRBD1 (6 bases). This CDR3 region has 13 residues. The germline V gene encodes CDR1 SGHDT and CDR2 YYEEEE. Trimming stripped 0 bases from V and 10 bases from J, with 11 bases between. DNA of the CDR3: TGTGCCAGCAGCTTGGGAGGGGGTCGAGAGCAGTTCTTC. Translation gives CASSLGGGREQFF.

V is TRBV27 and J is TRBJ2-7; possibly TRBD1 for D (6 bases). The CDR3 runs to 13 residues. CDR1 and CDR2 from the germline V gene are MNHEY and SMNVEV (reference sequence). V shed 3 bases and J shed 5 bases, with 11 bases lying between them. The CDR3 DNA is TGTGCCAGCAGTTTTGGATCAGGGGACGAGCAGTACTTC. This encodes CASSFGSGDEQYF.

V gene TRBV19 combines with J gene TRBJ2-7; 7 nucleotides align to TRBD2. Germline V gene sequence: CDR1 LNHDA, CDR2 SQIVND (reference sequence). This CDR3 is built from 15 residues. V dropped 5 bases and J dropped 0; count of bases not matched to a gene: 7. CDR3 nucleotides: TGTGCCAGTAGTCCATCTAGCGGACCCTCCTACGAGCAGTACTTC. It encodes CASSPSSGPSYEQYF.

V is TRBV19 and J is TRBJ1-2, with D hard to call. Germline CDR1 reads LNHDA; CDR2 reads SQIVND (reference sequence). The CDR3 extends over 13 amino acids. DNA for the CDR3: TGTGCTAGTCTACGCGGCCATGGGTATGGCTACACCTTC. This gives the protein CASLRGHGYGYTF.

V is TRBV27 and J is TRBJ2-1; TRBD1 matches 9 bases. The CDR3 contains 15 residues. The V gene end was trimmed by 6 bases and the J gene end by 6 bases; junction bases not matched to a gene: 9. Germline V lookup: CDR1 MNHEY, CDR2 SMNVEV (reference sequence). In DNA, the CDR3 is TGTGCCAGCAGCACTGGGGGGACAGGGCGCAATGAGCAGTTCTTC. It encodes CASSTGGTGRNEQFF.

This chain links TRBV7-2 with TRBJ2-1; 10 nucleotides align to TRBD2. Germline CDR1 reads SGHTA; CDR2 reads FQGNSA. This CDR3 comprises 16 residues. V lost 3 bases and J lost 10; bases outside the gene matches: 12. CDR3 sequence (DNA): TGTGCCAGCAGCTTTGAGTTACTAGCGGGGAGACGGGAGCAGTTCTTC. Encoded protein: CASSFELLAGRREQFF.

In nucleotides, the CDR3 is TGTGCCAGCACCGGGACAGCTCCCTACGAGCAGTACTTC. Its translation: CASTGTAPYEQYF. The gene calls are TRBV19 and TRBJ2-7; 7 bases line up with TRBD1. Germline V gene lookup returns CDR1 LNHDA and CDR2 SQIVND (reference sequence). CDR3 size: 13 residues. J was trimmed by 2 bases and V by 9 bases; bases with no gene match: 7.

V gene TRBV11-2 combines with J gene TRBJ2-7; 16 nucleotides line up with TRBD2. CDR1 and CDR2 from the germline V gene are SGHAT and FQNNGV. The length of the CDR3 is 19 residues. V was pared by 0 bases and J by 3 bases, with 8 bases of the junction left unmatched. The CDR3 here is CASSLEGLAGGPSYYEQYF. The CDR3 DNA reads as TGTGCCAGCAGCTTAGAGGGACTAGCGGGGGGGCCGAGTTACTACGAGCAGTACTTC. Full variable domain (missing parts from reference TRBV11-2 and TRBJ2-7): EAGVAQSPRYKIIEKRQSVAFWCNPISGHATLYWYQQILGQGPKLLIQFQNNGVVDDSQLPKDRFSAERLKGVDSTLKIQPAKLEDSAVYLCASSLEGLAGGPSYYEQYFGPGTRLTVT.

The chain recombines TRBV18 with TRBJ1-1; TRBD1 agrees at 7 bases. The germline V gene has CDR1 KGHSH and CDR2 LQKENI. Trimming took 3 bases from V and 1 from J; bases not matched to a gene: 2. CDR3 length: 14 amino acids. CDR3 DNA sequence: TGTGCCAGCTCACCGGGGACAGCGAACACTGAAGCTTTCTTT. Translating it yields CASSPGTANTEAFF.

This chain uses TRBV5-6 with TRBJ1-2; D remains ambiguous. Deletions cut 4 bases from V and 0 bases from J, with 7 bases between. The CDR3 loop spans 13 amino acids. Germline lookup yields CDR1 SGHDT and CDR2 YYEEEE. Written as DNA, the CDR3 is TGTGCCAGCAGCGCAGATGCTAACTATGGCTACACCTTC. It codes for CASSADANYGYTF.

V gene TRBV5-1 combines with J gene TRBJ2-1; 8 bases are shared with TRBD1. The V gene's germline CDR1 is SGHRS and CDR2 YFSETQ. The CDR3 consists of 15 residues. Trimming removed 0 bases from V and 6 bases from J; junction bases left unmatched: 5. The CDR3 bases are TGCGCCAGCAGCTTGGGGACAGGGCTAGTCAATGAGCAGTTCTTC. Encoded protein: CASSLGTGLVNEQFF.

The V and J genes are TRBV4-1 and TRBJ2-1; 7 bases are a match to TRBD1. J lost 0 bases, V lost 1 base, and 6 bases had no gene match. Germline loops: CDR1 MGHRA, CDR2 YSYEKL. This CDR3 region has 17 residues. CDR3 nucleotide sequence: TGCGCCAGCAGCCAAGGGCCGGGACAGACCTCCTACAATGAGCAGTTCTTC. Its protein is CASSQGPGQTSYNEQFF.